The next 15 T cell receptor beta chains were all read from a single sample in a study of cytomegalovirus exposure and HLA in healthy donors. PCR was performed using 60 Vbeta and 13 Jbeta primers. Clones were sequenced by immunoSEQ multiplex PCR, and TCRdb holds only the in-frame ones, with some missing. The sample carries about 100,000 clones, less than 90% recorded once. Sample: PBMCs. The receptor set was obtained from a man aged 35-49 years in good health and CMV-seronegative.

V and J are TRBV6-4 and TRBJ1-2; 7 bases map to TRBD1. Unmatched junction bases numbered 3, after V lost 2 bases and J lost 3 bases. CDR1 is MRHNA and CDR2 is SNTAGT in the germline V gene. CDR3 length: 14 residues. CDR3 amino acids: CASSDPGTDYGYTF. CDR3 sequence (DNA): TGTGCCAGCAGTGACCCTGGGACAGACTATGGCTACACCTTC.

The V and J genes are TRBV4-3 and TRBJ2-7; D possibly corresponds to TRBD1 (5 bases). Germline CDR1 LGHNA, CDR2 YSLEER. V was clipped by 1 base and J by 3 bases, with 16 bases between them. CDR3 length: 16 amino acids. CDR3 sequence: CASSQAPRTDIYEQYF. CDR3 DNA sequence: TGCGCCAGCAGCCAAGCCCCCAGGACGGACATCTACGAGCAGTACTTC.

This chain uses TRBV5-4 with TRBJ1-3; 8 bases line up with TRBD1. The CDR3 is made up of 15 amino acids. V was pared by 4 bases and J by 0 bases, with 3 bases of the junction left unmatched. The germline gives CDR1 SGHNT, CDR2 YYREEE (reference sequence). The CDR3 nucleotides read TGTGCCAGCAGCCCCACAGGGGGCTCTGGAAACACCATATATTTT. Protein product: CASSPTGGSGNTIYF. Complete variable domain (other parts from reference TRBV5-4 and TRBJ1-3): ETGVTQSPTHLIKTRGQQVTLRCSSQSGHNTVSWYQQALGQGPQFIFQYYREEENGRGNFPPRFSGLQFPNYSSELNVNALELDDSALYLCASSPTGGSGNTIYFGEGSWLTVV.

This clone was picked up one time. This chain links TRBV27 with TRBJ1-4; possibly TRBD1 for D (5 bases). The CDR3 length is 14 residues. Trimming cost V 5 bases and J 8 bases, with 15 bases left between them. Germline V CDR1 and CDR2: MNHEY, SMNVEV (reference sequence). The CDR3 protein is CASSPSWGGEKLFF. The CDR3 DNA reads as TGTGCCAGCAGTCCGTCGTGGGGGGGGGAAAAACTGTTTTTT.

This sequence joins TRBV19 and TRBJ2-7; the D gene is possibly TRBD2 (6 bases). With 5 bases removed from V and 2 bases from J, the gap between germline ends came to 10 bases. The CDR3 length is 13 residues. CDR1 LNHDA and CDR2 SQIVND come from the germline V gene (reference sequence). The CDR3 DNA follows: TGTGCCAGTAGTCCGGGACTGACCTACGAGCAGTACTTC. Residues: CASSPGLTYEQYF.

The CDR3 loop is CASSPDGVGELFF. The DNA of the CDR3 is TGTGCCAGCAGCCCGGACGGGGTCGGGGAGCTGTTTTTT. V and J are TRBV7-6 and TRBJ2-2, with a tentative D call TRBD2 (5 bases). The CDR3 contains 13 residues. Germline CDR1 and CDR2: SGHVS and FNYEAQ. V dropped 5 bases and J dropped 7 bases, with 11 bases sitting between them.

This sequence joins TRBV4-3 and TRBJ2-2, with 8 bases aligning to TRBD1. With 8 bases clipped from V and 4 bases from J, the junction kept 12 bases outside the gene matches. Germline V gene lookup returns CDR1 LGHNA and CDR2 YSLEER. The CDR3 loop spans 16 amino acids. The CDR3 spells CASSESDRGITGELFF. CDR3 coding DNA: TGCGCCAGCTCCGAAAGCGACAGGGGAATCACCGGGGAGCTGTTTTTT.

This chain connects TRBV6-1 to TRBJ1-5; D not certain. CDR1 and CDR2 from the germline V gene are MNHNS and SASEGT. With 0 bases removed from V and 7 bases from J, the gap between germline ends came to 16 bases. CDR3 length: 16 amino acids. The CDR3 coding sequence is TGTGCCAGCAGTGAAGCTACATTTAAGGGAGAGCAGCCCCAGCATTTT. As protein: CASSEATFKGEQPQHF.

This rearrangement joins TRBV29-1 to TRBJ1-1, with a possible D match to TRBD1 (5 bases). The CDR3 consists of 13 residues. Germline V lookup: CDR1 SQVTM, CDR2 ANQGSEA. The V end was cut by 6 bases, the J end by 10 bases, with 21 bases between. Written as DNA, the CDR3 is TGCAGCGTGCCGAGGGAGGGCGCGGGGGGAGCTTTCTTT. This sequence encodes CSVPREGAGGAFF.

This clone was detected a few times. CDR3 DNA sequence: TGTGCCAGCAGTCTACAGGTTTACACTGAAGCTTTCTTT. Protein: CASSLQVYTEAFF. The chain uses TRBV6-1 and TRBJ1-1; TRBD1 is a possible D gene (5 bases). This CDR3 is built from 13 residues. The V end lost 5 bases, the J end lost 3 bases, and 10 bases lay between the germline ends. Germline V gene sequence: CDR1 MNHNS, CDR2 SASEGT.

For the CDR3, the DNA is TGTGCCAGCAGCTTAGTTAGCGGGGCACCCGGGGAGCTGTTTTTT. Protein product: CASSLVSGAPGELFF. V is TRBV7-6 and J is TRBJ2-2; 8 nucleotides line up with TRBD2. Germline CDR1 reads SGHVS; CDR2 reads FNYEAQ. V lost 1 base, J lost 6 bases, and 4 bases stayed unmatched. This CDR3 is built from 15 residues.

This clone has more than one count but fewer than ten. The chain joins TRBV4-1 to TRBJ2-7; 7 bases line up with TRBD1. This CDR3 has 17 residues. V was pared by 0 bases and J by 2 bases, with 10 bases of the junction left unmatched. Germline V lookup: CDR1 MGHRA, CDR2 YSYEKL. CDR3 nucleotides: TGCGCCAGCAGCCAAGATACTCTGGACAGGACCACCTACGAGCAGTACTTC. Translated: CASSQDTLDRTTYEQYF.

Turning to this clone: In the same sample, other DNA sequences code for this CDR3. The rearrangement joins TRBV9 to TRBJ2-1; D is unclear. Trimming shortened V by 0 bases and J by 4 bases, and 5 bases separated the two germline ends. CDR1 SGDLS and CDR2 YYNGEE come from the germline V gene. The CDR3 contains 13 residues. In nucleotides, the CDR3 is TGTGCCAGCAGCGTAGCCGGGTACAATGAGCAGTTCTTC. Residues: CASSVAGYNEQFF.

This clone was seen only once. V is TRBV7-9 and J is TRBJ1-1; no clear D gene. Germline CDR1 SEHNR, CDR2 FQNEAQ (reference sequence). This CDR3 region has 15 residues. Trimming stripped 1 base from V and 2 bases from J, with 11 bases between. The DNA for the CDR3 is TGTGCCAGCAGCTTAGTAGCTAGCGTAAACACTGAAGCTTTCTTT. This translates into CASSLVASVNTEAFF.

The chain recombines TRBV7-3 with TRBJ1-1; D possibly corresponds to TRBD1 (5 bases). Germline CDR1 and CDR2: SGHTA and FQGTGA. This CDR3 has 14 residues. Deletions cut 4 bases from V and 1 base from J, with 10 bases between. CDR3: CASSSGRANTEAFF. As DNA, the CDR3 is TGTGCCAGCAGCTCCGGCAGGGCGAACACTGAAGCTTTCTTT.